This is a list of T cell receptor beta chains from one sample in a study of blood T cell repertoires in COVID-19. Assay: immunoSEQ multiplex PCR; the TCRdb copy retains only in-frame clones and omits some. In the table there are around 120,000 clones, more than 60% of which are singletons. Sequenced material: peripheral blood. These receptors were obtained from a man aged 45-60 years with acute or convalescent COVID-19. Both conserved end residues are part of each CDR3. The D gene is left open where the match is weak. The size of a clone is reported for some rows only, either as once, few or many, or as a class for expanded clones.

.	TRBV7-3	TRBJ2-3	.	CASSIKSTDTQYF	TGTGCCAGCAGCATTAAAAGCACAGATACGCAGTATTTT
few	TRBV19	TRBJ1-1	.	CASSSGGSNTEAFF	TGTGCCAGTTCCTCCGGGGGGTCGAACACTGAAGCTTTCTTT
.	TRBV30	TRBJ2-2	TRBD2	CAWCGGGGDNTGELFF	TGTGCCTGGTGTGGGGGGGGAGGGGATAACACCGGGGAGCTGTTTTTT
.	TRBV5-6	TRBJ1-6	.	CASSSAGSAQSSYNSPLHF	TGTGCCAGCAGCTCGGCGGGCAGCGCCCAAAGCTCCTATAATTCACCCCTCCACTTT
.	TRBV2	TRBJ1-3	.	CANRDVGIPGNTIYF	TGTGCCAACCGCGACGTCGGGATCCCTGGAAACACCATATATTTT
.	TRBV14	TRBJ1-2	.	CASSQEGRGGYTF	TGTGCCAGCAGCCAAGAAGGCAGAGGCGGCTACACCTTC
.	TRBV7-3	TRBJ2-5	.	CASSLNSGGEETQYF	TGTGCCAGCAGCTTAAATAGTGGAGGGGAAGAGACCCAGTACTTC
.	TRBV5-1	TRBJ1-1	.	CASSLAGGYTEAFF	TGCGCCAGCAGCTTGGCCGGGGGGTACACTGAAGCTTTCTTT
.	TRBV30	TRBJ1-1	.	CAWSDGNTEAFF	TGTGCCTGGAGTGACGGGAACACTGAAGCTTTCTTT
.	TRBV12-3/TRBV12-4	TRBJ2-5	.	CASSLGRWETQYF	TGTGCCAGCAGTTTAGGCCGGTGGGAGACCCAGTACTTC
once	TRBV14	TRBJ2-1	TRBD2	CASSQVREGTEQFF	TGTGCCAGCAGCCAAGTGCGGGAGGGGACTGAGCAGTTCTTC
.	TRBV11-1	TRBJ1-2	TRBD1	CASSADRALPYGYTF	TGTGCCAGCAGCGCGGACAGGGCGCTACCTTATGGCTACACCTTC
few	TRBV30	TRBJ1-4	TRBD1	CAWLAGTVGATNEKLFF	TGTGCCTGGCTCGCTGGGACAGTTGGGGCAACTAATGAAAAACTGTTTTTT
.	TRBV5-6	TRBJ1-4	TRBD1	CASSFRQGGSEKLFF	TGTGCCAGCAGCTTTCGACAGGGGGGGTCTGAAAAACTGTTTTTT
.	TRBV11-2	TRBJ1-6	TRBD1	CASRIQGARGNSPLHF	TGTGCCAGCAGGATACAGGGGGCTCGAGGTAATTCACCCCTCCACTTT
.	TRBV18	TRBJ1-4	.	CASSSTPPGGDEKLFF	TGTGCCAGCTCTAGTACCCCGCCCGGGGGGGATGAAAAACTGTTTTTT
.	TRBV3-1/TRBV3-2	TRBJ2-3	TRBD1	CASRRTGGLDTQYF	TGTGCCAGCAGGAGGACAGGGGGCCTAGATACGCAGTATTTT
.	TRBV5-1	TRBJ1-1	TRBD1	CASSRTGQSNTEAFF	TGCGCCAGCAGCCGGACAGGGCAATCGAACACTGAAGCTTTCTTT
.	TRBV19	TRBJ1-6	TRBD1	CASSIATGNSPLHF	TGTGCCAGTAGTATAGCGACAGGGAATTCACCCCTCCACTTT
.	TRBV6-1	TRBJ2-2	TRBD1	CASSQETGVNTGELFF	TGTGCCAGCAGTCAAGAAACAGGGGTGAACACCGGGGAGCTGTTTTTT
.	TRBV27	TRBJ2-1	.	CASSLRGGGNEQFF	TGTGCCAGCAGTTTGCGAGGGGGAGGGAATGAGCAGTTCTTC
.	TRBV4-1	TRBJ2-2	TRBD2	CASRLPDWGRTSGRTNTGELFF	TGCGCCAGCCGCCTACCGGACTGGGGCCGGACTAGCGGGAGGACGAACACCGGGGAGCTGTTTTTT
.	TRBV6-4	TRBJ2-3	TRBD2	CASSDGTSGTDTQYF	TGTGCCAGCAGTGACGGGACTAGCGGGACAGATACGCAGTATTTT
.	TRBV12-3/TRBV12-4	TRBJ1-1	.	CASSLGSYTEAFF	TGTGCCAGCAGTTTGGGCAGCTATACTGAAGCTTTCTTT
.	TRBV6-5	TRBJ2-7	.	CASRSMNNEQYF	TGTGCCAGCAGGAGTATGAATAACGAGCAGTACTTC
.	TRBV7-9	TRBJ2-3	.	CASSGPTPLGDTDTQYF	TGTGCCAGCAGCGGCCCTACCCCACTAGGAGACACAGATACGCAGTATTTT
.	TRBV7-3	TRBJ1-1	.	CASTPGTGIGTEAFF	TGTGCCAGCACCCCAGGAACAGGGATTGGCACTGAAGCTTTCTTT
.	TRBV13	TRBJ1-6	TRBD1	CASSRQGAQSPLHF	TGTGCCAGCAGCCGACAGGGGGCTCAATCACCCCTCCACTTT
.	TRBV30	TRBJ2-7	TRBD1	CAWSVGQGGYEQYF	TGTGCCTGGAGTGTGGGACAGGGCGGGTACGAGCAGTACTTC
few	TRBV9	TRBJ1-3	.	CASSLYDRSNTIYF	TGTGCCAGCAGCCTTTATGACAGGTCGAACACCATATATTTT
.	TRBV2	TRBJ1-5	.	CASRPREAQPQHF	TGTGCCAGCCGGCCCAGGGAGGCGCAGCCCCAGCATTTT
.	TRBV4-1	TRBJ2-5	.	CASSQPGRTQGETQYF	TGCGCCAGCAGCCAACCGGGACGTACTCAGGGGGAGACCCAGTACTTC
once	TRBV5-1	TRBJ2-7	.	CASSLAGGAYEQYF	TGCGCCAGCAGCTTGGCTGGCGGAGCCTACGAGCAGTACTTC
.	TRBV3-1/TRBV3-2	TRBJ2-1	.	CASSPDDAGYNEQFF	TGTGCCAGCAGCCCGGACGATGCGGGTTACAATGAGCAGTTCTTC
once	TRBV14	TRBJ1-3	.	CASSQGNRNTIYF	TGTGCCAGCAGCCAAGGAAACAGAAACACCATATATTTT
.	TRBV6-5	TRBJ2-5	TRBD2	CASRSGGEETQYF	TGTGCCAGCAGAAGCGGGGGGGAGGAGACCCAGTACTTC
.	TRBV20-1	TRBJ2-1	.	CSASPSRLGSYNEQFF	TGCAGTGCTAGTCCCTCGAGACTAGGCTCCTACAATGAGCAGTTCTTC
.	TRBV4-1	TRBJ1-4	TRBD1	CASSRGQGGTNEKLFF	TGCGCCAGCAGCCGGGGACAGGGGGGCACTAATGAAAAACTGTTTTTT
.	TRBV29-1	TRBJ1-2	.	CSVTLPGLYYGYTF	TGCAGCGTGACCCTTCCGGGTCTATACTATGGCTACACCTTC
few	TRBV4-1	TRBJ1-1	TRBD1	CASSQIVTGKGAEAFF	TGCGCCAGCAGCCAAATCGTGACAGGGAAAGGCGCTGAAGCTTTCTTT
.	TRBV3-1/TRBV3-2	TRBJ1-2	.	CASSHSGAHYGYTF	TGTGCCAGCAGCCACTCAGGGGCTCACTATGGCTACACCTTC
.	TRBV14	TRBJ2-1	.	CASSLGSSYNEQFF	TGTGCCAGCAGCCTAGGGAGCTCCTACAATGAGCAGTTCTTC
.	TRBV7-3	TRBJ1-1	.	CASSFVGRRAMNTEAFF	TGTGCCAGCAGCTTTGTGGGTCGGAGGGCTATGAACACTGAAGCTTTCTTT
.	TRBV30	TRBJ1-2	.	CAWAPGQAYYGYTF	TGTGCCTGGGCTCCGGGACAAGCCTACTATGGCTACACCTTC
.	TRBV11-2	TRBJ1-6	.	CASSLDPGANSPLHF	TGTGCCAGCAGCTTAGACCCGGGAGCAAATTCACCCCTCCACTTT
once	TRBV19	TRBJ1-5	.	CASSFSGQEQPQHF	TGTGCCAGTAGCTTCTCAGGACAAGAGCAGCCCCAGCATTTT
.	TRBV9	TRBJ2-3	TRBD2	CASTTSGFSTDTQYF	TGTGCCAGCACCACTAGCGGCTTTAGCACAGATACGCAGTATTTT
.	TRBV19	TRBJ1-5	TRBD1	CASRGGQDNQPQHF	TGTGCCAGTAGAGGTGGACAGGATAATCAGCCCCAGCATTTT
.	TRBV4-1	TRBJ2-1	TRBD1	CASSQDSRTGVDEQFF	TGCGCCAGCAGCCAAGATAGTAGGACAGGGGTCGATGAGCAGTTCTTC
.	TRBV6-5	TRBJ2-3	TRBD2	CASSYVAGGGDTQYF	TGTGCCAGCAGTTACGTCGCGGGAGGGGGGGATACGCAGTATTTT